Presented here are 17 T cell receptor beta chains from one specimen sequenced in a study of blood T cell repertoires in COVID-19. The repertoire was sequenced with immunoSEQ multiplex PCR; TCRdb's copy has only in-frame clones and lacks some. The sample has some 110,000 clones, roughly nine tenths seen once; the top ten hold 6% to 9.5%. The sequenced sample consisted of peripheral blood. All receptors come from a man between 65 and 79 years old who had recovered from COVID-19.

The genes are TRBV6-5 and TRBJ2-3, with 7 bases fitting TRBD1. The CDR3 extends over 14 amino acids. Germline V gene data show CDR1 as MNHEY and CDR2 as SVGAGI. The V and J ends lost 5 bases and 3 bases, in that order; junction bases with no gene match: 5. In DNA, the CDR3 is TGTGCCAGCAGTCCCTCGACAGGGACAGATACGCAGTATTTT. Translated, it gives CASSPSTGTDTQYF.

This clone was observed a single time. As DNA, the CDR3 is TGTGCCAGCAGCCAATACAGGGGGCTGAGCGGCTACACCTTC. Its translation: CASSQYRGLSGYTF. The chain recombines TRBV3-1 (or the pseudogene TRBV3-2) with TRBJ1-2; TRBD1 aligns across 9 bases. The germline V gene encodes CDR1 LGHDT and CDR2 YNNKEL (reference sequence). With V trimmed by 2 bases and J by 8 bases, 6 bases remained unmatched. This CDR3 region has 14 residues.

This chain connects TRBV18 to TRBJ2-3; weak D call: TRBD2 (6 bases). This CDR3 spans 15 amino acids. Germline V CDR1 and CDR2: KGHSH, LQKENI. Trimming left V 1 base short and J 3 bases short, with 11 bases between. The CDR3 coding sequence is TGTGCCAGCTCACCACGAGGGACTTGGACAGATACGCAGTATTTT. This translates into CASSPRGTWTDTQYF.

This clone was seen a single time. CDR3 loop: CASGGGGYTF. For the CDR3, the DNA is TGTGCCTCCGGGGGAGGGGGCTACACCTTC. The chain links TRBV30 to TRBJ1-2; perhaps TRBD1 as D (5 bases). Germline CDR1 reads GTSNPN; CDR2 reads SVGIG (reference sequence). V shed 7 bases and J shed 8 bases, with 11 bases lying between them. This CDR3 is built from 10 residues. Full variable domain (missing parts from reference TRBV30 and TRBJ1-2): SQTIHQWPATLVQPVGSPLSLECTVEGTSNPNLYWYRQAAGRGLQLLFYSVGIGQISSEVPQNLSASRPQDRQFILSSKKLLLSDSGFYLCASGGGGYTFGSGTRLTVV.

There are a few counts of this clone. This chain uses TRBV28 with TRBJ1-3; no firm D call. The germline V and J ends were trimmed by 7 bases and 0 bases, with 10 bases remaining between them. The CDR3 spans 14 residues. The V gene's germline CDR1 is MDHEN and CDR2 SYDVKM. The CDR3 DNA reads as TGTGCCAGCACCCTACAGTCCTCTGGAAACACCATATATTTT. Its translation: CASTLQSSGNTIYF.

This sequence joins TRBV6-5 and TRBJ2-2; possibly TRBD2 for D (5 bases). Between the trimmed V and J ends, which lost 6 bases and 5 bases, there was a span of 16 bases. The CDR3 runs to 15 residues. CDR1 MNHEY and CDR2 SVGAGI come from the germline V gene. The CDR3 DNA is TGTGCCAGCAGCATCTTTCGGGGTGGGACCGGGGAGCTGTTTTTT. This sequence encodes CASSIFRGGTGELFF.

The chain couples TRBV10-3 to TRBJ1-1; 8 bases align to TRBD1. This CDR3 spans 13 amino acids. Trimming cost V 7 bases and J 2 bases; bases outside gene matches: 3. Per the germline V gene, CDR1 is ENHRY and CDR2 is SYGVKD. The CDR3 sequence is CAITGTGNTEAFF. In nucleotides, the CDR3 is TGTGCCATCACTGGGACAGGCAACACTGAAGCTTTCTTT.

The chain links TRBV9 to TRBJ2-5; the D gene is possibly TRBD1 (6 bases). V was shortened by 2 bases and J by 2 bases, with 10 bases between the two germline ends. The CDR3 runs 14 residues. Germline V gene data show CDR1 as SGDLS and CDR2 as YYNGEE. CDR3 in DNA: TGTGCCAGCAGCGTTCAGGGGCGTCAAGAGACCCAGTACTTC. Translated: CASSVQGRQETQYF.

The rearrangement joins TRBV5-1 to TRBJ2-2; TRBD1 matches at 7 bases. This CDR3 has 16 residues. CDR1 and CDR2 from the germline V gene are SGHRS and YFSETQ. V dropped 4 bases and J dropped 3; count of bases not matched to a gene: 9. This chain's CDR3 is CASSTPRQGDTGELFF. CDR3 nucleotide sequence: TGCGCCAGCAGCACTCCCCGGCAGGGGGACACCGGGGAGCTGTTTTTT.

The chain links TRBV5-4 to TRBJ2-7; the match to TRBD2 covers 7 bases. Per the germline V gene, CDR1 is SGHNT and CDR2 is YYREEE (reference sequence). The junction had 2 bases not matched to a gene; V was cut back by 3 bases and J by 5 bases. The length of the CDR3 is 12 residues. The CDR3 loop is CASSSRGNEQYF. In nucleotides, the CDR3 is TGTGCCAGCAGCTCGCGGGGGAACGAGCAGTACTTC. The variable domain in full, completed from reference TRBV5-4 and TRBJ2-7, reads ETGVTQSPTHLIKTRGQQVTLRCSSQSGHNTVSWYQQALGQGPQFIFQYYREEENGRGNFPPRFSGLQFPNYSSELNVNALELDDSALYLCASSSRGNEQYFGPGTRLTVT.

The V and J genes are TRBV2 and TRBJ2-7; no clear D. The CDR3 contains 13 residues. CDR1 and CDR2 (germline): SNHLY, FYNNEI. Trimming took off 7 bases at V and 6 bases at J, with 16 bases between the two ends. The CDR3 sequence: CASIEGEVGEQYF. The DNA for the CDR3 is TGTGCCAGCATAGAAGGCGAGGTGGGCGAGCAGTACTTC.

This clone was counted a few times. CDR3 nucleotide sequence: TGTGCCAGCAGTTCGCCGGAAGAGACCCAGTACTTC. Translating gives CASSSPEETQYF. This rearrangement joins TRBV28 to TRBJ2-5; D is uncertain. The CDR3 has 12 amino acids. Trimming stripped 4 bases from V and 3 bases from J, with 6 bases between. Germline V gives CDR1 MDHEN, CDR2 SYDVKM.

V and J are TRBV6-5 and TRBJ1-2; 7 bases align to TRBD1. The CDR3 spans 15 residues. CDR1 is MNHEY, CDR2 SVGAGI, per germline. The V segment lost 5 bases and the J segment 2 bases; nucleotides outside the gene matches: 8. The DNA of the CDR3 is TGTGCCAGCAGTCCCCGACAGGGTAAAAACTATGGCTACACCTTC. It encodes CASSPRQGKNYGYTF.

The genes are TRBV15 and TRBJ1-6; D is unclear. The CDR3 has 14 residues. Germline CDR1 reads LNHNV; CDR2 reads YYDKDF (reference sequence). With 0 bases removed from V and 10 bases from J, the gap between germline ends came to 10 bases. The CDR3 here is CATSRDQSPSPLHF. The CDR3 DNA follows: TGTGCCACCAGCAGAGATCAGTCCCCATCACCCCTCCACTTT.

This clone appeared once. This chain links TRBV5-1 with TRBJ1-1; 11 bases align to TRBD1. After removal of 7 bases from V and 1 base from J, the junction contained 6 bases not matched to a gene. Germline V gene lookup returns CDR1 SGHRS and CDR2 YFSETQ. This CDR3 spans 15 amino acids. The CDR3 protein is CASGRGTGGNTEAFF. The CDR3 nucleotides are TGCGCCAGCGGACGGGGGACAGGGGGGAACACTGAAGCTTTCTTT.

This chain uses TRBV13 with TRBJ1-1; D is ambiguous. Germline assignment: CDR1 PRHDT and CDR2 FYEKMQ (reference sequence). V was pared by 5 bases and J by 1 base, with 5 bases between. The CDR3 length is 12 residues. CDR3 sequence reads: CASSQWNTEAFF. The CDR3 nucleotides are TGTGCCAGCAGCCAGTGGAACACTGAAGCTTTCTTT.

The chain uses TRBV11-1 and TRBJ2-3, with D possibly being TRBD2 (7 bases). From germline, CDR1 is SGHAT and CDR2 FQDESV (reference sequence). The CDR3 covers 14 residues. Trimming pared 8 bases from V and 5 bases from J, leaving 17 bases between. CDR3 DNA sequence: TGTGCCAGCCTCGAGGGGGAGGGCAGAGATACGCAGTATTTT. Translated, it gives CASLEGEGRDTQYF.